Listed below are T cell receptor beta chains from one sample, sequenced in a study of cytomegalovirus exposure and HLA in healthy donors. Using immunoSEQ multiplex PCR, the repertoire was profiled, and TCRdb retains in-frame clones only, with some absent. Seen in this sample are some 120,000 clones; the ten most common clones hold around 3.4%. The sequenced material came from PBMCs. These receptors were collected from a man aged 25-45 years in good health and CMV-seronegative. Both conserved end residues are part of each CDR3. D genes are given only for firm matches.

v_call: TRBV10-3; d_call: .; j_call: TRBJ2-1; cdr3_nt: TGTGCCACCCGGGGTAGCAATGAGCAGTTCTTC; cdr3_aa: CATRGSNEQFF
v_call: TRBV9; d_call: .; j_call: TRBJ1-3; cdr3_nt: TGTGCCAGCAGCACTATGGCCTCTGGAAACACCATATATTTT; cdr3_aa: CASSTMASGNTIYF
v_call: TRBV6-6; d_call: .; j_call: TRBJ2-3; cdr3_nt: TGTGCCAGCAGTTACGCGGGGCAGCTCTGGGATACGCAGTATTTT; cdr3_aa: CASSYAGQLWDTQYF
v_call: TRBV6-1; d_call: TRBD1; j_call: TRBJ1-1; cdr3_nt: TGTGCCAGCAGTGCCCGACAGGGAGCGAACACTGAAGCTTTCTTT; cdr3_aa: CASSARQGANTEAFF
v_call: TRBV7-8; d_call: .; j_call: TRBJ1-2; cdr3_nt: TGTGCCAGCAGCTTAGACAGGGCGTTCGGCTACACCTTC; cdr3_aa: CASSLDRAFGYTF
v_call: TRBV29-1; d_call: .; j_call: TRBJ2-3; cdr3_nt: TGCAGCGTTGAGCCGGGGGAAGATACGCAGTATTTT; cdr3_aa: CSVEPGEDTQYF
v_call: TRBV10-3; d_call: .; j_call: TRBJ1-1; cdr3_nt: TGTGCCATCGGCGGACAGATGAACACTGAAGCTTTCTTT; cdr3_aa: CAIGGQMNTEAFF
v_call: TRBV9; d_call: TRBD2; j_call: TRBJ2-7; cdr3_nt: TGTGCCAGCAGCGCCCGACTAGCGGGGGGCCCCTACGAGCAGTACTTC; cdr3_aa: CASSARLAGGPYEQYF
v_call: TRBV7-2; d_call: .; j_call: TRBJ1-5; cdr3_nt: TGTGCCAGCAGCTTACACACGAGCAATCAGCCCCAGCATTTT; cdr3_aa: CASSLHTSNQPQHF
v_call: TRBV7-2; d_call: TRBD1; j_call: TRBJ1-1; cdr3_nt: TGTGCCAGCATCCCGTTCCAGGGGGCTGGGACTGAAGCTTTCTTT; cdr3_aa: CASIPFQGAGTEAFF
v_call: TRBV2; d_call: .; j_call: TRBJ2-4; cdr3_nt: TGTGCCAGCAGTGTGGAGGGAATTCTTCAGTACTTC; cdr3_aa: CASSVEGILQYF
v_call: TRBV28; d_call: .; j_call: TRBJ1-4; cdr3_nt: TGTGCCAGCAGACCGACGGGAGGTAATGAAAAACTGTTTTTT; cdr3_aa: CASRPTGGNEKLFF
v_call: TRBV18; d_call: .; j_call: TRBJ1-1; cdr3_nt: TGTGCCAGCTCACCCCCGGGACCCAGGGAGGGCATGAACACTGAAGCTTTCTTT; cdr3_aa: CASSPPGPREGMNTEAFF
v_call: TRBV5-1; d_call: .; j_call: TRBJ2-5; cdr3_nt: TGCGCCAGCAGCCAGGACACGGGCGTAGAGACCCAGTACTTC; cdr3_aa: CASSQDTGVETQYF
v_call: TRBV7-2; d_call: .; j_call: TRBJ2-3; cdr3_nt: TGTGCCAGCAGCTTAGGGACCAGCGGAGATACGCAGTATTTT; cdr3_aa: CASSLGTSGDTQYF
v_call: TRBV5-6; d_call: .; j_call: TRBJ2-5; cdr3_nt: TGTGCCAGCAGCCCGCACAGGGTCCACCAAGAGACCCAGTACTTC; cdr3_aa: CASSPHRVHQETQYF
v_call: TRBV2; d_call: .; j_call: TRBJ1-6; cdr3_nt: TGTGCCAGCAGTGACGGGTCACCCCTCCACTTT; cdr3_aa: CASSDGSPLHF
v_call: TRBV15; d_call: .; j_call: TRBJ1-1; cdr3_nt: TGTGCCACCCGAGGCCTTAACACTGAAGCTTTCTTT; cdr3_aa: CATRGLNTEAFF
v_call: TRBV19; d_call: .; j_call: TRBJ1-4; cdr3_nt: TGTGCCAGTAGCCTCGGGACTCGGGGTAGAGAAAAACTGTTTTTT; cdr3_aa: CASSLGTRGREKLFF
v_call: TRBV9; d_call: TRBD2; j_call: TRBJ2-7; cdr3_nt: TGTGCCAGCAGCCCCTCTAAGGGCGGGGGAGACTACGAGCAGTACTTC; cdr3_aa: CASSPSKGGGDYEQYF
v_call: TRBV6-1; d_call: .; j_call: TRBJ1-1; cdr3_nt: TGTGCCAGCAAATACACCCTGAACACTGAAGCTTTCTTT; cdr3_aa: CASKYTLNTEAFF
v_call: TRBV10-3; d_call: .; j_call: TRBJ1-5; cdr3_nt: TGTGCCATCAGTGAGGAGGAAGTACAGCCCCAGCATTTT; cdr3_aa: CAISEEEVQPQHF
v_call: TRBV9; d_call: .; j_call: TRBJ2-5; cdr3_nt: TGTGCCAGCAACTCCGGAACCCGCGGCCAAGAGACCCAGTACTTC; cdr3_aa: CASNSGTRGQETQYF
v_call: TRBV6-5; d_call: TRBD1; j_call: TRBJ2-7; cdr3_nt: TGTGCCAGCAGTTACTCGTCGGGACAGGTTACCTACGAGCAGTACTTC; cdr3_aa: CASSYSSGQVTYEQYF
v_call: TRBV18; d_call: TRBD1; j_call: TRBJ1-4; cdr3_nt: TGTGCCAGCTCACCACCGAATTTCGGACAGGGAGGTGAAAAACTGTTTTTT; cdr3_aa: CASSPPNFGQGGEKLFF
v_call: TRBV9; d_call: .; j_call: TRBJ1-4; cdr3_nt: TGTGCCAGCAGCGTAGCCTCAACTAATGAAAAACTGTTTTTT; cdr3_aa: CASSVASTNEKLFF
v_call: TRBV5-4; d_call: TRBD2; j_call: TRBJ2-1; cdr3_nt: TGTGCCAGCAGCCCTAGCGGGGGCCTCTGGGATGAGCAGTTCTTC; cdr3_aa: CASSPSGGLWDEQFF
v_call: TRBV7-9; d_call: .; j_call: TRBJ2-1; cdr3_nt: TGTGCCAGCAGCCAGTTCACAGGGAACAATGAGCAGTTCTTC; cdr3_aa: CASSQFTGNNEQFF
v_call: TRBV9; d_call: TRBD2; j_call: TRBJ2-1; cdr3_nt: TGTGCCAGCAGCGCCGAACTAGCGGGCTACTCTGGGGAGCAGTTCTTC; cdr3_aa: CASSAELAGYSGEQFF
v_call: TRBV2; d_call: .; j_call: TRBJ1-4; cdr3_nt: TGTGCCAGCAGTGAAGCGCAGGAGGAAATGGAGGAAAAACTGTTTTTT; cdr3_aa: CASSEAQEEMEEKLFF
v_call: TRBV29-1; d_call: .; j_call: TRBJ1-1; cdr3_nt: TGCAGCGTCGCCCCCCAGGGGCCAGGGACTGAAGCTTTCTTT; cdr3_aa: CSVAPQGPGTEAFF
v_call: TRBV5-5; d_call: .; j_call: TRBJ1-2; cdr3_nt: TGTGCCAGCAGCTCAGGAACAGGGTCCCACTCTTTTGGCTACACCTTC; cdr3_aa: CASSSGTGSHSFGYTF
v_call: TRBV4-2; d_call: .; j_call: TRBJ1-1; cdr3_nt: TGTGCCAGCAGCCAAGATGTCGCCAGGAGGGACACTGAAGCTTTCTTT; cdr3_aa: CASSQDVARRDTEAFF
v_call: TRBV29-1; d_call: .; j_call: TRBJ2-2; cdr3_nt: TGCAGCGTTGGTAACTTGAACACCGGGGAGCTGTTTTTT; cdr3_aa: CSVGNLNTGELFF
v_call: TRBV6-5; d_call: .; j_call: TRBJ1-2; cdr3_nt: TGTGCCAGCAGTTACGGGGGCCCTAACTATGGCTACACCTTC; cdr3_aa: CASSYGGPNYGYTF
v_call: TRBV2; d_call: TRBD1; j_call: TRBJ1-2; cdr3_nt: TGTGCCAGCAGACAAGACAGGGGAGTCTCTGGCTACACCTTC; cdr3_aa: CASRQDRGVSGYTF
v_call: TRBV28; d_call: TRBD2; j_call: TRBJ2-4; cdr3_nt: TGTGCCAGCAGTCTGGGGCCGGGCGGGGGCATTCAGTACTTC; cdr3_aa: CASSLGPGGGIQYF
v_call: TRBV7-2; d_call: .; j_call: TRBJ1-2; cdr3_nt: TGTGCCAGCAGCTTACTGGGGGCGGACTATGGCTACACCTTC; cdr3_aa: CASSLLGADYGYTF
v_call: TRBV30; d_call: .; j_call: TRBJ1-5; cdr3_nt: TGTGCCTGGAGTGTGTATGAGGGATCTCAGCCCCAGCATTTT; cdr3_aa: CAWSVYEGSQPQHF
v_call: TRBV10-3; d_call: .; j_call: TRBJ1-2; cdr3_nt: TGTGCCATCAGGGTGGAGGACTATGGCTACACCTTC; cdr3_aa: CAIRVEDYGYTF
v_call: TRBV18; d_call: TRBD1; j_call: TRBJ2-7; cdr3_nt: TGTGCCAGCTCACCGGCGACAGGGGGGACCTACGAGCAGTACTTC; cdr3_aa: CASSPATGGTYEQYF
v_call: TRBV19; d_call: .; j_call: TRBJ1-1; cdr3_nt: TGTGCCAGTGCTACCGTTCTTAACACTGAAGCTTTCTTT; cdr3_aa: CASATVLNTEAFF
v_call: TRBV5-4; d_call: .; j_call: TRBJ1-2; cdr3_nt: TGTGCCAGCAGCGGGGACGGGCGGGGAAATGGCTACACCTTC; cdr3_aa: CASSGDGRGNGYTF
v_call: TRBV19; d_call: TRBD2; j_call: TRBJ2-7; cdr3_nt: TGTGCCAGTAGTATAAGTCTAGCGGGGGGCCAGCCCTCCTACGAGCAGTACTTC; cdr3_aa: CASSISLAGGQPSYEQYF
v_call: TRBV4-2; d_call: .; j_call: TRBJ1-2; cdr3_nt: TGTGCCAGCAGCCAAGATCAGGGGATTATTGACTACACCTTC; cdr3_aa: CASSQDQGIIDYTF
v_call: TRBV19; d_call: .; j_call: TRBJ1-6; cdr3_nt: TGTGCCACCTGGGGGGGTTATAATTCACCCCTCCACTTT; cdr3_aa: CATWGGYNSPLHF
v_call: TRBV30; d_call: .; j_call: TRBJ1-5; cdr3_nt: TGTGCCTGGAACTTTGGAGGGAGCAATCAGCCCCAGCATTTT; cdr3_aa: CAWNFGGSNQPQHF
v_call: TRBV6-1; d_call: TRBD1; j_call: TRBJ2-3; cdr3_nt: TGTGCCAGCTGTTGGGACAGGGCCCAAGATACGCAGTATTTT; cdr3_aa: CASCWDRAQDTQYF
v_call: TRBV18; d_call: TRBD1; j_call: TRBJ2-2; cdr3_nt: TGTGCCAGCTCACCCAGGACAGGGGGCGCTCCCGGGGAGCTGTTTTTT; cdr3_aa: CASSPRTGGAPGELFF
v_call: TRBV18; d_call: .; j_call: TRBJ1-2; cdr3_nt: TGTGCCAGCTCACCATCTCAGCGGGGCCGCGGCTCCTTGAACTATGGCTACACCTTC; cdr3_aa: CASSPSQRGRGSLNYGYTF
v_call: TRBV5-1; d_call: .; j_call: TRBJ2-7; cdr3_nt: TGCGCCAGCAGCACGGGGGGCCGGCCCTACGAGCAGTACTTC; cdr3_aa: CASSTGGRPYEQYF
v_call: TRBV4-1; d_call: TRBD1; j_call: TRBJ1-5; cdr3_nt: TGCGCCAGCAGCCAAGATCTTCTCTTTAGGGACAGGGGATATCAGCCCCAGCATTTT; cdr3_aa: CASSQDLLFRDRGYQPQHF
v_call: TRBV5-1; d_call: .; j_call: TRBJ2-7; cdr3_nt: TGCGCCAGCAGCTTGAGCGGGCTGGACTTAACCTACGAGCAGTACTTC; cdr3_aa: CASSLSGLDLTYEQYF
v_call: TRBV5-6; d_call: .; j_call: TRBJ2-3; cdr3_nt: TGTGCCAGCAGCTCACAAGGGGGGACAGTAACAGATACGCAGTATTTT; cdr3_aa: CASSSQGGTVTDTQYF
v_call: TRBV19; d_call: .; j_call: TRBJ2-2; cdr3_nt: TGTGCCAGTAGTTCGCAGGGGAGAACCGGGGAGCTGTTTTTT; cdr3_aa: CASSSQGRTGELFF
v_call: TRBV2; d_call: TRBD1; j_call: TRBJ1-4; cdr3_nt: TGTGCCAGCAGTGAGGGCAGGGGGCAGGAAAAACTGTTTTTT; cdr3_aa: CASSEGRGQEKLFF
v_call: TRBV7-2; d_call: .; j_call: TRBJ2-1; cdr3_nt: TGTGCCAGCAGCTCCGCTCGGCGGGTGACCGATGAGCAGTTCTTC; cdr3_aa: CASSSARRVTDEQFF
v_call: TRBV19; d_call: TRBD2; j_call: TRBJ2-3; cdr3_nt: TGTGCCAGTAGTATAGAACTAGCGGGGGGGGCGGATACGCAGTATTTT; cdr3_aa: CASSIELAGGADTQYF
v_call: TRBV6-5; d_call: .; j_call: TRBJ1-4; cdr3_nt: TGTGCCAGCAGTTACTCTCCCCAGGCACCTAATGAAAAACTGTTTTTT; cdr3_aa: CASSYSPQAPNEKLFF
v_call: TRBV6-5; d_call: TRBD1; j_call: TRBJ1-1; cdr3_nt: TGTGCCAGCAGCGCACAGGGGGTGAAAGCTTTCTTT; cdr3_aa: CASSAQGVKAFF